This T cell receptor beta chain was profiled in a study of radiotherapy plus CTLA-4 blockade in lung cancer. Study outcomes and limitations: Reportedly, early blood T cell clone dynamics best predicted response, with interferon-beta.

Concerning this clone: Its antigen is not known.

This CDR3 spans 14 amino acids. Per germline, CDR1 SGDLS and CDR2 YYNGEE. Sequencing was performed with immunoSEQ multiplex PCR; in TCRdb, only in-frame clones are kept and a portion is missing. This sample carries more than 55,000 clones, almost 85% of them seen once, and the ten largest clones take under 7%. This chain joins TRBV9 and TRBJ2-5, with D perhaps matching TRBD1 (5 bases). The J call is in doubt because the DNA end fits TRBJ2-7 better. This specimen was peripheral blood, taken from a patient treated with radiotherapy plus ipilimumab. The TCR comes from a human donor with non-small cell lung cancer whose response to radiotherapy plus ipilimumab could not be evaluated. The CDR3 region has the DNA TGTGCCAGCAGCCCTGCTTCACAGGTCTACGAGCAGTACTTC. It translates to CASSPASQVYEQYF.